This TCR beta chain originates from a study of Graves' ophthalmopathy and Graves' hyperthyroidism. CDR1 is SGHVS, CDR2 FNYEAQ, per germline. CDR3 length equals 16 residues. Trimming took 1 base from V and 0 from J, leaving 13 bases between them. This clonotype was observed many times. The sequenced template was RNA, covering the TCR beta CDR3 region. Second-round multiplex PCR came after a first-round RT-PCR that employed HTBI primers. TCRdb ran MiXCR on the multiplex PCR reads and lists one entry per CDR3 protein. This sample carries about 590,000 distinct CDR3 sequences, under 45% of them seen once, and the ten largest clones take about 4.1%.

The TCR was taken from an adult man with Graves' hyperthyroidism. The rearrangement joins TRBV7-6 to TRBJ2-7; a weak D match, TRBD2 (5 bases). The sequenced sample consisted of peripheral blood or thyroid tissue (not recorded which). The CDR3 sequence: CASSLVADYSSYEQYF. The CDR3 DNA reads TGTGCCAGCAGCTTAGTCGCAGACTATAGCTCCTACGAGCAGTACTTC. Full variable domain (remainder filled in from reference TRBV7-6 and TRBJ2-7): GAGVSQSPRYKVTKRGQDVALRCDPISGHVSLYWYRQALGQGPEFLTYFNYEAQQDKSGLPNDRFSAERPEGSISTLTIQRTEQRDSAMYRCASSLVADYSSYEQYFGPGTRLTVT.